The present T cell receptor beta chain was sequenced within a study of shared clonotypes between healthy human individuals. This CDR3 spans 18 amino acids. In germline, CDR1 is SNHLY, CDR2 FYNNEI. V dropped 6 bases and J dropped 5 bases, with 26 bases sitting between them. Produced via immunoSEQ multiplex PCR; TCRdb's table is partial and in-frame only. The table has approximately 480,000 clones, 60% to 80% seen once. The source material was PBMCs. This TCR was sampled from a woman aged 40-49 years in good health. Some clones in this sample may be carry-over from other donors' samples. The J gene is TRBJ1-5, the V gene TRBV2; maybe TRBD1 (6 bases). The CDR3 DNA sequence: TGTGCCAGCAGGGCTGGGGGTTTTAGGGACACAGGGTATCAGCCCCAGCATTTT. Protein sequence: CASRAGGFRDTGYQPQHF.